This T cell receptor (beta chain) was documented in a study of cytomegalovirus exposure and HLA in healthy donors. Study at large: The approximately 610 first-cohort repertoires shared a platform with the approximately 110 validation repertoires, as reported in a later analysis.

Comments on this clone: Its target is not known.

The germline CDR1 and CDR2 sequences are SQVTM and ANQGSEA. Trimming stripped 8 bases from V and 1 base from J, with 11 bases between. The CDR3 totals 12 residues. Study conclusions and caveats: The investigators catalogued 150 to 200 TCR beta chains as cytomegalovirus-associated. According to a subsequent analysis, TCR clusters from the first cohort were inclined to appear together in the 120 validation repertoires. It was reportedly the case that the classifier diagnosed cytomegalovirus status with high specificity and sensitivity.

The assay was immunoSEQ multiplex PCR, and TCRdb's table has in-frame clones only and misses some. The sample gives about 180,000 clones, 80% to 90% of which show up once; approximately 1.5% is in the top ten. This chain connects TRBV29-1 to TRBJ1-1; D remains ambiguous. Input material: PBMCs. The sequence was collected from a woman under 40 in good health and CMV-seronegative. CDR3 bases: TGCAGCTCCTCACAGCAGAACACTGAAGCTTTCTTT. Its protein is CSSSQQNTEAFF.